These 17 T cell receptor beta chains originate from one sample sequenced in a study of T cell responses to AZD1222 COVID-19 vaccine. The method was immunoSEQ multiplex PCR; TCRdb's version includes in-frame clones alone and lacks a portion of them. The sample contains roughly 130,000 clones, 75% to 95% of which appear only once. Sequenced here: peripheral blood, sampled on day 0 of AZD1222 vaccination. The origin of the receptors is an adult in good health.

The chain combines TRBV4-3 with TRBJ1-2, with unresolved D. This CDR3 is built from 14 residues. V was cut by 3 bases and J by 2 bases, with 10 bases left in between. Germline CDR1 LGHNA, CDR2 YSLEER. CDR3 loop: CASSQVSGNYGYTF. DNA of the CDR3: TGCGCCAGCAGCCAGGTATCCGGGAACTATGGCTACACCTTC.

This clone was detected only once. The chain links TRBV19 to TRBJ2-3, with D perhaps TRBD2 (5 bases). CDR1 and CDR2 (germline): LNHDA, SQIVND (reference sequence). The CDR3 loop spans 14 amino acids. V was trimmed by 7 bases and J by 0 bases, leaving 11 bases between them. For the CDR3, the DNA is TGTGCCAGTAAGGAGGCGCGGAGCACAGATACGCAGTATTTT. Its protein is CASKEARSTDTQYF.

The genes are TRBV5-1 and TRBJ2-1; D uncertain. There are 13 residues in the CDR3. The ends were cut back, 0 bases at V and 4 bases at J, with 5 bases in the middle. Germline loops: CDR1 SGHRS, CDR2 YFSETQ. The chain's CDR3 is CASSLDLYNEQFF. The CDR3 DNA is TGCGCCAGCAGCTTGGACCTTTACAATGAGCAGTTCTTC.

The CDR3 loop reads CASSVDPYYTYEQYF. In nucleotides, the CDR3 is TGTGCCAGCAGCGTAGACCCTTACTATACCTACGAGCAGTACTTC. The chain is built from TRBV9 and TRBJ2-7; D unclear. The CDR3 extends over 15 amino acids. Germline V gives CDR1 SGDLS, CDR2 YYNGEE. V lost 0 bases and J lost 2, with 12 bases in between.

The V call is TRBV7-9, the J call TRBJ2-1; maybe TRBD2 (5 bases). The CDR3 has 16 amino acids. Germline V gives CDR1 SEHNR, CDR2 FQNEAQ (reference sequence). V was pared by 2 bases and J by 6 bases, with 17 bases between. CDR3 bases: TGTGCCAGCAGCTTACCTTACTCAGCAACTAGCAATGAGCAGTTCTTC. This translates into CASSLPYSATSNEQFF.

This clone was observed a single time. The chain is built from TRBV11-1 and TRBJ1-1; a weak D match, TRBD1 (5 bases). Trimming stripped 5 bases from V and 0 bases from J, with 13 bases between. The CDR3 is 15 amino acids. The germline V gene encodes CDR1 SGHAT and CDR2 FQDESV (reference sequence). DNA of the CDR3: TGTGCCAGCAGCCCCCGAGGAGGGGTGAACACTGAAGCTTTCTTT. It codes for CASSPRGGVNTEAFF.

The V call is TRBV28, the J call TRBJ1-5; no definite D call. V was cut by 3 bases and J by 7 bases, with 7 bases left in between. Germline V gives CDR1 MDHEN, CDR2 SYDVKM. CDR3 length: 12 residues. CDR3 sequence reads: CASSFGGQPQHF. DNA for the CDR3: TGTGCCAGCAGTTTTGGCGGACAGCCCCAGCATTTT.

The CDR3 is CATSPQGAGELFF. As DNA, the CDR3 is TGTGCCACCAGCCCACAGGGAGCCGGGGAGCTGTTTTTT. The V and J genes are TRBV24-1 and TRBJ2-2; tentative D call: TRBD1 (6 bases). V was shortened by 7 bases and J by 6 bases, with 11 bases between the two germline ends. CDR3 size: 13 residues. Germline V gives CDR1 KGHDR, CDR2 SFDVKD.

The chain uses TRBV5-1 and TRBJ2-1; tentative D call: TRBD1 (8 bases). CDR1 and CDR2 (germline): SGHRS, YFSETQ. Trimming took 4 bases from V and 8 from J, leaving 16 bases between them. CDR3 size: 14 residues. CDR3 in amino acids: CASSAQGAGDEQFF. CDR3 in DNA: TGCGCCAGCAGCGCGCAGGGGGCGGGAGATGAGCAGTTCTTC.

V is TRBV12-1 and J is TRBJ2-1; TRBD2 is taken as the D call from the table, unchecked against the DNA. TRBV12-1 is classified as a pseudogene. This CDR3 has 17 amino acids. The CDR3 DNA follows: TGTGCCAGCAGCTGGCCCCCCTTCGCGGGAGGGCTCAATGAGCAGTTCTTC. Translating it yields CASSWPPFAGGLNEQFF.

The chain carries TRBV4-1 and TRBJ1-2, with D possibly matching TRBD1 (5 bases). CDR1 and CDR2 (germline): MGHRA, YSYEKL. CDR3 length: 16 residues. V lost 0 bases, J lost 4 bases, and 15 bases lay in between. CDR3 bases: TGCGCCAGCAGCCAAGATCGGGGGACGCTGCTCTATGGCTACACCTTC. Translating gives CASSQDRGTLLYGYTF.

The chain employs TRBV20-1 and TRBJ2-7; 7 bases line up with TRBD2. V lost 3 bases, J lost 5 bases, and 7 bases stayed unmatched. The CDR3 length is 13 residues. Per germline, CDR1 DFQATT and CDR2 SNEGSKA (reference sequence). CDR3 sequence reads: CSASLFRGDEQYF. CDR3 sequence (DNA): TGCAGTGCTAGTCTTTTCCGGGGGGACGAGCAGTACTTC.

The chain recombines TRBV10-3 with TRBJ2-1; possible D gene TRBD2, 6 bases. The CDR3 runs to 15 residues. In germline, CDR1 is ENHRY, CDR2 SYGVKD. V lost 0 bases and J lost 4, with 10 bases in between. The CDR3 here is CAISESGTYYNEQFF. The DNA of the CDR3 is TGTGCCATCAGTGAGTCAGGGACTTATTACAATGAGCAGTTCTTC.

This rearrangement joins TRBV7-3 to TRBJ2-1; D may correspond to TRBD1 or TRBD2 (6 bases each). V lost 2 bases and J lost 9, with 23 bases in between. This CDR3 contains 17 residues. Germline V gene sequence: CDR1 SGHTA, CDR2 FQGTGA. The CDR3 sequence: CASSLPPARAGGLEQFF. Written as DNA, the CDR3 is TGTGCCAGCAGCTTACCCCCCGCTCGGGCCGGGGGCCTTGAGCAGTTCTTC.

This chain links TRBV9 with TRBJ2-2; 8 bases match TRBD1. Germline values: CDR1 SGDLS, CDR2 YYNGEE. The CDR3 runs 15 residues. V lost 2 bases, J lost 6 bases, and 6 bases stayed unmatched. The CDR3 DNA reads TGTGCCAGCAGCGTTTACCAGGGGGCGCCCGGGGAGCTGTTTTTT. Amino acids: CASSVYQGAPGELFF. Full variable domain (outside the CDR3, taken from reference TRBV9 and TRBJ2-2): DSGVTQTPKHLITATGQRVTLRCSPRSGDLSVYWYQQSLDQGLQFLIQYYNGEERAKGNILERFSAQQFPDLHSELNLSSLELGDSALYFCASSVYQGAPGELFFGEGSRLTVL.

This clone was observed a handful of times. V gene TRBV11-3 combines with J gene TRBJ2-5; 9 bases align to TRBD2. CDR1 and CDR2 from the germline V gene are SGHNT and YENEEA. There are 17 residues in the CDR3. The J segment lost 5 bases and the V segment lost 1 base, leaving 11 bases of the junction unmatched. The CDR3 DNA is TGTGCCAGCAGCTTAGGAGTTAGCGGGGGCCTGTCGGAGACCCAGTACTTC. Protein: CASSLGVSGGLSETQYF.

This chain links TRBV24-1 with TRBJ2-5; 7 bases align to TRBD2. Germline CDR1 and CDR2: KGHDR and SFDVKD. The J segment lost 2 bases and the V segment lost 3 bases, leaving 5 bases of the junction unmatched. This CDR3 spans 15 amino acids. CDR3 bases: TGTGCCACCAGTGATACGGCTAGCGGTCAAGAGACCCAGTACTTC. Translation: CATSDTASGQETQYF.